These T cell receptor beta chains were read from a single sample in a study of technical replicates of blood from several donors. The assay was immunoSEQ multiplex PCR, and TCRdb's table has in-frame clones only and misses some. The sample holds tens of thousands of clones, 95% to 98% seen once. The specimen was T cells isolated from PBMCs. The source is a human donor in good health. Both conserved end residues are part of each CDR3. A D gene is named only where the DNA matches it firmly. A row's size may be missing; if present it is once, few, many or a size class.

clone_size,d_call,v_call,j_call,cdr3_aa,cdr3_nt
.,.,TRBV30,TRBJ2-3,CAWSQVIDTQYF,TGTGCCTGGAGTCAGGTAATAGATACGCAGTATTTT
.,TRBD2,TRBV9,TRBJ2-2,CASSTSGEYTGELFF,TGTGCCAGCAGCACTAGCGGGGAATACACCGGGGAGCTGTTTTTT
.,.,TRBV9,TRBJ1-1,CASRRGMVDTEAFF,TGTGCCAGCAGACGGGGTATGGTGGACACTGAAGCTTTCTTT
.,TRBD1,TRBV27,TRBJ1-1,CASSFTGGSEAFF,TGTGCCAGCAGTTTCACAGGGGGCAGTGAAGCTTTCTTT
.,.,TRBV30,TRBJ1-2,CAWSAGREYGYTF,TGTGCCTGGAGTGCGGGTAGAGAGTATGGCTACACCTTC
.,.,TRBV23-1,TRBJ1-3,CASSLARGRKGCSGNTIYF,TGCGCCAGCAGTCTAGCCCGAGGACGCAAGGGGTGCTCTGGAAACACCATATATTTT
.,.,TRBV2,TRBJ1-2,CASSEIRDGYTF,TGTGCCAGCAGTGAAATCAGGGATGGCTACACCTTC
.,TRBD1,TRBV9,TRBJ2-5,CASGTGSPETQYF,TGTGCCAGCGGGACAGGGTCCCCAGAGACCCAGTACTTC
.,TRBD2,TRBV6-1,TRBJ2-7,CASSGTSGRVYEQYF,TGTGCCAGCAGTGGGACTAGCGGGAGGGTGTACGAGCAGTACTTC
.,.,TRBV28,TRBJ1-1,CASSPLPSGTEAFF,TGTGCCAGCAGTCCCCTCCCCTCGGGCACTGAAGCTTTCTTT
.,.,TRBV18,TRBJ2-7,CASSGGGAFYEQYF,TGTGCCAGCTCCGGAGGGGGGGCTTTCTACGAGCAGTACTTC
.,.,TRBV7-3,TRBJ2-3,CASSLIPGTDTQYF,TGTGCCAGCAGCTTAATTCCCGGCACAGATACGCAGTATTTT
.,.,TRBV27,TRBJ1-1,CASSFGGLGTEAFF,TGTGCCAGCAGTTTTGGAGGGTTAGGCACTGAAGCTTTCTTT
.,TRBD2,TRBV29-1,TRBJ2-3,CSVELLADSTDTQYF,TGCAGCGTTGAATTGCTAGCGGATAGCACAGATACGCAGTATTTT
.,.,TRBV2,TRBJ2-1,CASLFSGNEQFF,TGTGCCAGCCTATTTTCTGGTAATGAGCAGTTCTTC
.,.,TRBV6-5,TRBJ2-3,CASATVLGGQYF,TGTGCCAGCGCCACTGTCCTCGGGGGGCAGTATTTT
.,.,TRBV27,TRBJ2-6,CASSSSSGANVLTF,TGTGCCAGCAGTTCGTCCTCTGGGGCCAACGTCCTGACTTTC
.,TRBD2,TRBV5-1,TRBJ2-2,CASSKRTSGRSGELFF,TGCGCCAGCAGCAAAAGGACTAGCGGGAGATCCGGGGAGCTGTTTTTT
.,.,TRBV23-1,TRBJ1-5,CASSQSSGLGGQPQHF,TGCGCCAGCAGTCAATCGTCAGGACTTGGGGGCCAGCCCCAGCATTTT
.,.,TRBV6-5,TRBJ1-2,CASSQSAVPNYGYTF,TGTGCCAGCAGTCAAAGTGCGGTTCCTAACTATGGCTACACCTTC
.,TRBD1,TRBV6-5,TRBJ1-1,CASMLRGLTTEAFF,TGTGCCAGCATGCTCAGGGGGCTGACCACTGAAGCTTTCTTT
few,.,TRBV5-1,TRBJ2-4,CASSLVDGAKNIQYF,TGCGCCAGCAGCTTGGTAGATGGGGCAAAAAACATTCAGTACTTC
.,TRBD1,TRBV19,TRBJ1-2,CASFRTGTGISGYTF,TGTGCCAGTTTCCGAACCGGGACAGGGATTTCTGGCTACACCTTC
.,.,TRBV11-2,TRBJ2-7,CASSLEDKIHEQYF,TGTGCCAGCAGCTTAGAGGACAAGATCCACGAGCAGTACTTC
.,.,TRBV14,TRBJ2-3,CASSQVSGTDTQYF,TGTGCCAGCAGTCAAGTTAGCGGCACAGATACGCAGTATTTT
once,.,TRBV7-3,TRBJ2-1,CASSSGTLSYNEQFF,TGTGCCAGCAGCTCCGGGACTCTCTCCTACAATGAGCAGTTCTTC
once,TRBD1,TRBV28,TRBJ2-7,CASTQGAYEQYF,TGTGCCAGCACCCAGGGGGCTTACGAGCAGTACTTC
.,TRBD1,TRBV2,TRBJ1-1,CASSWDSGHTEAFF,TGTGCCAGCAGTTGGGACAGCGGGCACACTGAAGCTTTCTTT
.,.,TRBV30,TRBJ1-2,CAAETPYEGYGYTF,TGTGCCGCCGAAACGCCGTATGAGGGTTATGGCTACACCTTC
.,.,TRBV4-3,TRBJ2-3,CASSQGVAASTDTQYF,TGCGCCAGCAGCCAAGGGGTAGCTGCTAGCACAGATACGCAGTATTTT
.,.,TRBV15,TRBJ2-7,CATSTLTPGGGEQYF,TGTGCCACCAGCACTCTGACCCCCGGGGGAGGCGAGCAGTACTTC
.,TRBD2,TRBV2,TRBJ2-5,CASIGASGVLETQYF,TGTGCCAGCATCGGGGCTAGCGGGGTGTTAGAGACCCAGTACTTC
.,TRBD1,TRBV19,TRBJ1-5,CASSSRDRVVMSNQPQHF,TGTGCCAGTAGTTCCCGGGACAGGGTCGTAATGAGCAATCAGCCCCAGCATTTT